Shown below are 7 T cell receptor beta chains from a single sample sequenced in a study of T-cell reconstitution after alpha-beta-depleted transplantation in children. Construction of the TCRbeta library involved unique molecular identifiers. TCRdb processed the PCR reads anew with MiXCR; each CDR3 protein has one entry. The data contain 250,000 to 300,000 distinct CDR3 sequences, almost 10% of them singletons. The sequenced sample was PBMCs from the stem cell graft donor, obtained from the stem cell graft. The source of these receptors is a human donor who donated a stem cell graft to a child with SCID.

The table lists this clonotype with a few counts. V gene TRBV20-1 combines with J gene TRBJ2-7, with a possible D match to TRBD2 (5 bases). The germline V gene encodes CDR1 DFQATT and CDR2 SNEGSKA (reference sequence). V dropped 3 bases and J dropped 7 bases, with 16 bases sitting between them. CDR3 length equals 13 residues. CDR3 sequence: CSARIKDLGEQYF. The CDR3 DNA is TGCAGTGCTAGGATAAAGGACTTAGGAGAGCAGTACTTC.

This sequence joins TRBV18 and TRBJ1-1; D call uncertain. V was shortened by 2 bases and J by 1 base, with 11 bases between the two germline ends. The length of the CDR3 is 15 residues. CDR1 is KGHSH and CDR2 is LQKENI in the germline V gene. This CDR3 is CASSPIGGKNTEAFF. As DNA, the CDR3 is TGTGCCAGCTCACCAATAGGCGGGAAGAACACTGAAGCTTTCTTT.

This clonotype was seen a handful of times. The rearrangement uses TRBV5-1 and TRBJ1-3; D is undetermined. Germline assignment: CDR1 SGHRS and CDR2 YFSETQ. The V gene lost 6 bases and the J gene lost 3 bases, with 7 bases spanning the gap. The CDR3 is 12 residues long. This chain's CDR3 is CASMGGGNTIYF. Here the CDR3 DNA reads TGCGCCAGCATGGGTGGTGGAAACACCATATATTTT.

This chain connects TRBV25-1 to TRBJ1-2; D unresolved. The CDR3 runs to 14 residues. Germline V gene sequence: CDR1 MGHDK, CDR2 SYGVNS. The V end was cut by 5 bases, the J end by 6 bases, with 16 bases between. The CDR3 DNA is TGTGCCAGCAGTCCTACTGTTGGGTCTGATGGCTACACCTTC. It translates to CASSPTVGSDGYTF.

This clonotype was seen ten or more times. The chain couples TRBV9 to TRBJ2-5, with a weak D call TRBD1 (5 bases). The CDR3 sequence is 12 residues long. Trimming took off 7 bases at V and 4 bases at J, with 11 bases between the two ends. CDR1 is SGDLS and CDR2 is YYNGEE in the germline V gene. CDR3 protein: CASGAVGETQYF. The CDR3 DNA reads as TGTGCCAGCGGGGCTGTGGGAGAGACCCAGTACTTC.

The V gene is TRBV5-1, the J gene TRBJ2-1; 8 bases map to TRBD2. The V and J ends lost 5 bases and 9 bases, in that order; junction bases with no gene match: 13. In germline, CDR1 is SGHRS, CDR2 YFSETQ. This CDR3 is 15 amino acids long. The CDR3, as DNA: TGCGCCAGCAGAGCGGGGGATTTAGAGCGAGTTGAGCAGTTCTTC. It encodes CASRAGDLERVEQFF.

V and J are TRBV5-5 and TRBJ1-5, with a weak D call TRBD1 (5 bases). The V end was cut by 3 bases, the J end by 2 bases, with 12 bases between. Germline V gives CDR1 SGHKS, CDR2 YYEKEE (reference sequence). The CDR3 consists of 15 residues. CDR3 DNA: TGTGCCAGCAGCTGGGGGGATTTTGGCAATCAGCCCCAGCATTTT. Its translation is CASSWGDFGNQPQHF.